This is a list of T cell receptor beta chains from one sample in a study of T cell responses to AZD1222 COVID-19 vaccine. This table comes from immunoSEQ multiplex PCR, and its TCRdb copy is limited to in-frame clones, with some not included. Seen here are roughly 180,000 clones, around 94% observed once, and the top ten hold approximately 0.6%. The sample in question was peripheral blood, obtained on day 0 of AZD1222 vaccination. These receptors all come from an adult in good health. The CDR3 runs from the conserved cysteine through the conserved F or W. The D gene is left open where the match is weak. Rows may omit the clone size; those that give it use once, few, many or a size class.

d_call clone_size j_call v_call cdr3_nt cdr3_aa
TRBD1 - TRBJ1-6 TRBV2 TGTGCCAGCAATAGGTTATCAGGGGGTAATAATTCACCCCTCCACTTT CASNRLSGGNNSPLHF
- - TRBJ2-5 TRBV3-1/TRBV3-2 TGTGCCAGCAGCCGCAGACTCATGGGGCAAGAGACCCAGTACTTC CASSRRLMGQETQYF
- - TRBJ1-5 TRBV6-1 TGTGCCAGCAGTGACCCAGGGGGCAATCAGCCCCAGCATTTT CASSDPGGNQPQHF
- - TRBJ2-7 TRBV28 TGTGCCAGCAGTCAAAGCCCCCTCCGCGAGCAGTACTTC CASSQSPLREQYF
TRBD2 - TRBJ2-2 TRBV5-1 TGCGCCAGCAGCCCTTTAGCGGGAGTGAACACCGGGGAGCTGTTTTTT CASSPLAGVNTGELFF
- - TRBJ1-5 TRBV12-3/TRBV12-4 TGTGCCAGCACTTCCGCGGGCAATCAGCCCCAGCATTTT CASTSAGNQPQHF
- - TRBJ1-1 TRBV18 TGTGCCAGCTCACCGGTCGGCCACACTGAAGCTTTCTTT CASSPVGHTEAFF
- once TRBJ1-2 TRBV21-1 TGTGCCAGCAGCAATGGCCGGGACAGGGAGAATGGCTACACCTTC CASSNGRDRENGYTF
- - TRBJ1-1 TRBV30 TGTGCCTGGAGTGGTAAGAACACTGAAGCTTTCTTT CAWSGKNTEAFF
TRBD1 - TRBJ1-1 TRBV7-6 TGTGCCAGCAGCTTAGGGGGGACAGGGGGCACTGAAGCTTTCTTT CASSLGGTGGTEAFF
- - TRBJ2-2 TRBV9 TGTGCCAGCAGCGTGAGAGGGGACAACCCCGGGGAGCTGTTTTTT CASSVRGDNPGELFF
- - TRBJ2-7 TRBV10-2 TGCGCCAGCCACCGGGACACCTCCTACGAGCAGTACTTC CASHRDTSYEQYF
- - TRBJ2-5 TRBV10-3 TGTGCCATCAGTTATAAGGGGGGAACCGAAGAGACCCAGTACTTC CAISYKGGTEETQYF
TRBD2 - TRBJ2-3 TRBV19 TGTGCCAGTCAATGGACTAGCGGGAGCACAGATACGCAGTATTTT CASQWTSGSTDTQYF
TRBD1 - TRBJ1-1 TRBV5-4 TGTGCCAGCAGCCCCGGAGGGACAGGAGCGATGAACACTGAAGCTTTCTTT CASSPGGTGAMNTEAFF
TRBD1 - TRBJ1-1 TRBV10-3 TGTGCCACCTCCATCCAGCGACCGGACAGGGAGAACACTGAAGCTTTCTTT CATSIQRPDRENTEAFF
TRBD1 - TRBJ1-1 TRBV6-5 TGTGCCAGCAGGGTGAATAGGGGGCGAGACACTGAAGCTTTCTTT CASRVNRGRDTEAFF
- - TRBJ2-6 TRBV6-1 TGTGCCAGCAGTGATGGTAATTCTGGGGCCAACGTCCTGACTTTC CASSDGNSGANVLTF
- - TRBJ2-7 TRBV27 TGTGCCAGCAGTTTAGCGGGATCGAACTACGAGCAGTACTTC CASSLAGSNYEQYF
TRBD1 - TRBJ1-1 TRBV5-1 TGCGCCAGCAGCGGGACAGGGGCCGGGGGTGAAGCTTTCTTT CASSGTGAGGEAFF
TRBD2 - TRBJ2-1 TRBV6-5 TGTGCCAGCATCCCGGGAGGCGGCCGACAAAATGAGCAGTTCTTC CASIPGGGRQNEQFF
TRBD1 once TRBJ1-5 TRBV18 TGTGCCAGCTCACCAGACAGGGTTCAGCCCCAGCATTTT CASSPDRVQPQHF
TRBD1 - TRBJ1-6 TRBV19 TGTGCCAGTAGTTTACAGGGGCCCTCACCCCTCCACTTT CASSLQGPSPLHF
TRBD1 - TRBJ2-3 TRBV3-1/TRBV3-2 TGTGCCAGCAGCTATTATACCGACAGGGCCGATACGCAGTATTTT CASSYYTDRADTQYF
TRBD1 - TRBJ1-6 TRBV2 TGTGCCAGCAGTCCGACAGGGGGAAGGTCCTATAATTCACCCCTCCACTTT CASSPTGGRSYNSPLHF
- - TRBJ1-5 TRBV30 TGTGCCTGGAGTGCGGGGGACGGCAATCAGCCCCAGCATTTT CAWSAGDGNQPQHF
- - TRBJ1-2 TRBV5-4 TGTGCCAGCAGCCCTGCTGAGTCTAGGCGGAGTAGCTATGGCTACACCTTC CASSPAESRRSSYGYTF
- - TRBJ1-2 TRBV9 TGTGCCAGCAGCGTAGAGGGGACCAGGGGCGACTATGGCTACACCTTC CASSVEGTRGDYGYTF
- - TRBJ1-2 TRBV3-1/TRBV3-2 TGTGCCAGCAGCCAGGCTAGGAGTGGCTACACCTTC CASSQARSGYTF
- - TRBJ1-5 TRBV6-5 TGTGCCAGCAGTCGACAGGCGTATAGCAATCAGCCCCAGCATTTT CASSRQAYSNQPQHF
- - TRBJ1-5 TRBV15 TGTGCCACCAGCAGATCGAACATTGGTACAGCCTATAGCAATCAGCCCCAGCATTTT CATSRSNIGTAYSNQPQHF
- - TRBJ1-2 TRBV4-2 TGTGCCAGCAGCCAAGATCCCCAGGGACGAAGGATAGTCTATGGCTACACCTTC CASSQDPQGRRIVYGYTF
- - TRBJ1-2 TRBV30 TGTGCCTGGAGATCCCCCGGGGGATTAGGTGGCTACACCTTC CAWRSPGGLGGYTF
TRBD1 - TRBJ2-6 TRBV19 TGTGCCAGTAGTGATATGGGACAGGGGTATTGGGCCAACGTCCTGACTTTC CASSDMGQGYWANVLTF
TRBD2 - TRBJ2-1 TRBV3-1/TRBV3-2 TGTGCCAGCAGCGGGACTAGCGCGAACAATGAGCAGTTCTTC CASSGTSANNEQFF
TRBD2 once TRBJ2-1 TRBV28 TGTGCCAGCAGTCCGAGATGGCGGGAGGGCCTCGATGAGCAGTTCTTC CASSPRWREGLDEQFF
- - TRBJ2-5 TRBV5-8 TGTGCCAGCAGCTTAGGGTTAGGGAACCAAGAGACCCAGTACTTC CASSLGLGNQETQYF
TRBD1 few TRBJ1-2 TRBV30 TGTGCCTGGAGTCTACCCTGGGACAGGGCTAACTATGGCTACACCTTC CAWSLPWDRANYGYTF
TRBD1 - TRBJ2-1 TRBV27 TGTGCCAGCAGTTTAGGGCCGGACAGGGCGCATGAGCAGTTCTTC CASSLGPDRAHEQFF